This T cell receptor beta chain came from a study of blood T cell repertoires in COVID-19. Clones were sequenced by immunoSEQ multiplex PCR, and TCRdb holds only the in-frame ones, with some missing. Of under 100,000 clones listed, around four fifths are singletons. CDR3 length equals 14 residues. The germline CDR1 and CDR2 sequences are SGHAT and FQNNGV. V lost 3 bases, J lost 7 bases, and 15 bases lay in between. This chain uses TRBV11-2 with TRBJ1-2; possibly TRBD1 for D (5 bases). The sequenced sample consisted of peripheral blood. This sequence was found in a man between 50 and 59 years old with acute or convalescent COVID-19. The DNA for the CDR3 is TGTGCCAGCAGCTTCGGGGGGAGTATGGGTGGCTACACCTTC. This gives the protein CASSFGGSMGGYTF.